The present entry profiles one T cell receptor beta chain with its context. What antigen it recognizes has not been identified. Base qualities are not recorded, but no much larger clone differs from it by a single base. Library preparation used the immunoSEQ multiplex PCR assay. Held by TCRdb, this immuneACCESS table contains in-frame sequences only and omits some clones. Under half of the omission traces to an unresolved V gene where checked; the cause of the rest is unknown. For this sample the table gives about 100,000 clones, of which more than 90% were detected only once. The ten largest clones take up approximately 1.2% of the sample. This specimen belongs to a study of T cell changes during pregnancy in multiple sclerosis (dated by TCRdb to between 2018 and 2021). Concerning the study at large: The study examined how the T cell repertoire changed over the course of pregnancy in women with multiple sclerosis.

Sequences SGHTA (CDR1) and FQGNSA (CDR2) are obtained from the germline V gene. Taken from cysteine to phenylalanine, the CDR3 has 14 residues. Of the read, only the CDR3 DNA is kept; its 42 bases are in frame from base 1. The junction shows trimming of 3 bases on V and 6 bases on J, and the gene matches do not reach 4 bases of it. This sequence was found in a female donor with multiple sclerosis, enrolled in a pregnancy study. The sequence joins TRBV7-2 to TRBJ2-1; 8 central bases correspond to TRBD1. The source material was peripheral blood, sampled in the second trimester of pregnancy. The nucleotide sequence is TGTGCCAGCAGCTTGCGGACAGGGCCCAATGAGCAGTTCTTC. This translates into CASSLRTGPNEQFF.